The sequence of this TCR beta chain was determined in a study of blood T cells in healthy people across ages. A word on this clonotype: Its antigen remains unknown.

Per germline, CDR1 LGHDT and CDR2 YNNKEL (reference sequence). Trimming took off 2 bases at V and 5 bases at J, with 6 bases between the two ends. This CDR3 has 12 amino acids. A second PCR, run for roughly 7 to 12 cycles, used a sample-barcoded 5' primer plus a J-beta primer mix. In TCRdb, the 5' RACE reads were re-called with MiXCR into one record per CDR3 protein. The sample contains about 640,000 distinct CDR3 sequences, 40% to 45% of which appear only once. Study observations and caveats: PBMCs went unsorted, and a conclusive naive versus antigen-experienced comparison was therefore prevented. Roughly linearly, TCR beta diversity per million T cells fell as age increased.

This TCR was sampled from an elderly man in good health. Sequences were obtained from blood. This sequence joins TRBV3-1 and TRBJ2-5; D not certain. The CDR3 loop reads CASSQFPETQYF. The CDR3 bases are TGTGCCAGCAGCCAATTTCCTGAGACCCAGTACTTC.